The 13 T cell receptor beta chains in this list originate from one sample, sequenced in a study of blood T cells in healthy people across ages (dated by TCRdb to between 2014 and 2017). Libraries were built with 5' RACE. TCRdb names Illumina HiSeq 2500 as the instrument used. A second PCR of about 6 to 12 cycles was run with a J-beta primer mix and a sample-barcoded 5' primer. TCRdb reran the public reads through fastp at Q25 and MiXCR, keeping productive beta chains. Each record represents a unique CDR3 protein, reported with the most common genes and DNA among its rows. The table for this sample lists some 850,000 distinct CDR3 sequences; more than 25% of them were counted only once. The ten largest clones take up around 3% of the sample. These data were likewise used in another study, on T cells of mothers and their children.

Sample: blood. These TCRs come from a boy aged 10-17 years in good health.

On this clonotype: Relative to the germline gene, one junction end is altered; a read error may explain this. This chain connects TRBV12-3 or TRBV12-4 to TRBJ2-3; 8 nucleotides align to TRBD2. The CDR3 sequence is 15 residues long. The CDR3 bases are TGTGCCAGCAGTTTCGGGGGGGGCAGCACAGATGCGCAGTATTTT. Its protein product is CASSFGGGSTDAQYF.

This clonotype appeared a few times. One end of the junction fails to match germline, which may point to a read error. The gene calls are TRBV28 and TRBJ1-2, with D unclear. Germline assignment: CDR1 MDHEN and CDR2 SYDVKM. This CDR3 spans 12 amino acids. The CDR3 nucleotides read TGTGCCAGCAGGATGTCCTGGAGTTTATCAGTCTTC. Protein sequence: CASRMSWSLSVF.

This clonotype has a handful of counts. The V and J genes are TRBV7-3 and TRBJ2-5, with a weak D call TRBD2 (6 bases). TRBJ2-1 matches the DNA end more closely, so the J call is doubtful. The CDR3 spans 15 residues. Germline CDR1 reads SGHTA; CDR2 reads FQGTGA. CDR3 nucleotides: TGTGCCAGCAGCTTAATCCCCTCCTCCGCGGGGGAGCAGTTCTTC. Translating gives CASSLIPSSAGEQFF.

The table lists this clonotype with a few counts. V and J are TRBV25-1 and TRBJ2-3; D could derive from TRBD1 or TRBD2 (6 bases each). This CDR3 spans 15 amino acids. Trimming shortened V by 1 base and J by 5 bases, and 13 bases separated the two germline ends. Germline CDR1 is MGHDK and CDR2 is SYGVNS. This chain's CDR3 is CASSEWGAHGDTQYF. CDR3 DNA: TGTGCCAGCAGTGAATGGGGGGCGCATGGAGATACGCAGTATTTT.

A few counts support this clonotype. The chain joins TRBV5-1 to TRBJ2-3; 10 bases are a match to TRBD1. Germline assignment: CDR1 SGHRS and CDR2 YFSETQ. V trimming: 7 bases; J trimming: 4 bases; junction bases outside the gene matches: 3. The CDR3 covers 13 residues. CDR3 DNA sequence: TGCGCCAGCCGCGGACAGGGGGCAGATACGCAGTATTTT. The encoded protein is CASRGQGADTQYF.

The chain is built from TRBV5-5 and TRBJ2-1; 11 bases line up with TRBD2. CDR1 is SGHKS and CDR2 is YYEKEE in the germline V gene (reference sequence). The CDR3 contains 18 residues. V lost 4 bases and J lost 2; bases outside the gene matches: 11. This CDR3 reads CASSLTSGALLPYNEQFF. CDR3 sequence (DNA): TGTGCCAGCAGCCTGACTAGCGGGGCGCTCCTACCCTACAATGAGCAGTTCTTC.

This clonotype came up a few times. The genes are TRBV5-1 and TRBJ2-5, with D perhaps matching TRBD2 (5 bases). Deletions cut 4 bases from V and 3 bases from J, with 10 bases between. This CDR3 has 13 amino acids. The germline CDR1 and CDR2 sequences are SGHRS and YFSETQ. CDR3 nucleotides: TGCGCCAGCAGCGGCGGGCCTGAAGAGACCCAGTACTTC. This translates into CASSGGPEETQYF.

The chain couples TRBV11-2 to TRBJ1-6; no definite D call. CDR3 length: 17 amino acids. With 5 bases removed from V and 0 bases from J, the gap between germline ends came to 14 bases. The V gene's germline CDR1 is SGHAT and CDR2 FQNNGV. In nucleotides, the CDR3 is TGTGCCAGCAGCCCCCGCCCGTCGGGCTCCTATAATTCACCCCTCCACTTT. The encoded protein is CASSPRPSGSYNSPLHF.

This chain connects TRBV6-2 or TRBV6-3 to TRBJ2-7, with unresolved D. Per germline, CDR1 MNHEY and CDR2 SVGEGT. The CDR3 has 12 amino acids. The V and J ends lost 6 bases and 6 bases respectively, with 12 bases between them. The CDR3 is CASSRHRLEQYF. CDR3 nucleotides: TGTGCCAGCAGCCGACATCGTCTCGAGCAGTACTTC.

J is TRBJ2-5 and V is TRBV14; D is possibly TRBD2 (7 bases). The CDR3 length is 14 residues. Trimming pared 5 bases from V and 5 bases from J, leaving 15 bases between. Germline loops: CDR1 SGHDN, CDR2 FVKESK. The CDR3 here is CASSGGAITETQYF. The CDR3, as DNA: TGTGCCAGCAGCGGGGGGGCGATCACGGAGACCCAGTACTTC. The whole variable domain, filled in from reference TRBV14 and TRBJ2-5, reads EAGVTQFPSHSVIEKGQTVTLRCDPISGHDNLYWYRRVMGKEIKFLLHFVKESKQDESGMPNNRFLAERTGGTYSTLKVQPAELEDSGVYFCASSGGAITETQYFGPGTRLLVL.

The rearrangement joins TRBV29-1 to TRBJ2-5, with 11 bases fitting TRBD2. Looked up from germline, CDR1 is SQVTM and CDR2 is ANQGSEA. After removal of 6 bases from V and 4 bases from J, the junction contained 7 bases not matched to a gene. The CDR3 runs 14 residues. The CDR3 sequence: CSVTTSGARETQYF. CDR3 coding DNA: TGCAGCGTGACGACTAGCGGGGCCCGAGAGACCCAGTACTTC. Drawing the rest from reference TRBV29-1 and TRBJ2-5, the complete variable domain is SAVISQKPSRDICQRGTSLTIQCQVDSQVTMMFWYRQQPGQSLTLIATANQGSEATYESGFVIDKFPISRPNLTFSTLTVSNMSPEDSSIYLCSVTTSGARETQYFGPGTRLLVL.

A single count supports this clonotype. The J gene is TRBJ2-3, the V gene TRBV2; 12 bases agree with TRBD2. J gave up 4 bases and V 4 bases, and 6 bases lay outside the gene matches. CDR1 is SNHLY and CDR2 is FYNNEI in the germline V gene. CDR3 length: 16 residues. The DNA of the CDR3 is TGTGCCAGCAGTGGGGTGAGACTAGCGGGGGCAGATACGCAGTATTTT. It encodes CASSGVRLAGADTQYF.

The CDR3 region has the DNA TGTGCCAGCTCACAAAATTCGCAAGGCCCTACGGGCTACTACGAGCAGTACTTC. Its protein product is CASSQNSQGPTGYYEQYF. The V and J genes are TRBV18 and TRBJ2-7; D not resolved. The V and J ends lost 4 bases and 3 bases respectively, with 25 bases between them. In germline, CDR1 is KGHSH, CDR2 LQKENI. The CDR3 covers 18 residues.